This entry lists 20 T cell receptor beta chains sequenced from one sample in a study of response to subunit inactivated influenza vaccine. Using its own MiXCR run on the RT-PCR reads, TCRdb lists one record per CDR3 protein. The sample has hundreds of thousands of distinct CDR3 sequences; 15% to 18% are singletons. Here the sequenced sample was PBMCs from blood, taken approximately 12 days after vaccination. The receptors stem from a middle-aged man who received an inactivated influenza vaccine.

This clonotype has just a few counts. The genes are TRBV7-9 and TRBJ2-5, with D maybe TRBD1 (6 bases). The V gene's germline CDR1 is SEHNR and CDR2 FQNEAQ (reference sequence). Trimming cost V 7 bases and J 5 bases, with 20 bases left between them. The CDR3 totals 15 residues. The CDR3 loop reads CASTARTSQGETQYF. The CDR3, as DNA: TGTGCCAGCACCGCTCGGACGTCCCAGGGGGAGACCCAGTACTTC.

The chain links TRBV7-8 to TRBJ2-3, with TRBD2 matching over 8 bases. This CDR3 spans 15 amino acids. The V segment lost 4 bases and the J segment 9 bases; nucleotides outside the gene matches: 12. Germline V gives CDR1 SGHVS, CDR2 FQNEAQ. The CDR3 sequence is CASSYGLAPLLTQYF. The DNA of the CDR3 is TGTGCCAGCAGCTACGGACTAGCCCCACTCCTCACGCAGTATTTT.

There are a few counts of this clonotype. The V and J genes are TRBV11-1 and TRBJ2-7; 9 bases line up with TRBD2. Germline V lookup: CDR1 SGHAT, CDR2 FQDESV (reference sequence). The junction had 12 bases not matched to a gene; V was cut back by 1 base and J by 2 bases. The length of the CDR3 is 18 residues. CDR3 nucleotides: TGTGCCAGCAGCTTAGGAGAATTTAGCGGGAGTATAGCCTACGAGCAGTACTTC. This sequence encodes CASSLGEFSGSIAYEQYF.

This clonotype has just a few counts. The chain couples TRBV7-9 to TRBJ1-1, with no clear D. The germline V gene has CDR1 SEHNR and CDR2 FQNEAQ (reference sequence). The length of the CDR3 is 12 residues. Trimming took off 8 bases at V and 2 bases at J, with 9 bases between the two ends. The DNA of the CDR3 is TGTGCCAGCGGCAAAGATAACACTGAAGCTTTCTTT. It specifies CASGKDNTEAFF.

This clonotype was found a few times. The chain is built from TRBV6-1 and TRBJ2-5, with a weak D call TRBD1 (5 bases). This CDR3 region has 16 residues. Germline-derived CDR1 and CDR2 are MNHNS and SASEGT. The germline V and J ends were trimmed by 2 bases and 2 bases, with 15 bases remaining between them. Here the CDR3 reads CASSEPYRRLQETQYF. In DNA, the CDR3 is TGTGCCAGCAGTGAACCTTACAGGCGCCTACAAGAGACCCAGTACTTC.

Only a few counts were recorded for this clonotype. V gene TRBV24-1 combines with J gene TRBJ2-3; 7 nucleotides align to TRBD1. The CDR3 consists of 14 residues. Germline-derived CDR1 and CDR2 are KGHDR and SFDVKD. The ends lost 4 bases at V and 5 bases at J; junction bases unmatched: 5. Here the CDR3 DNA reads TGTGCCACCAGTGAAGACAGGGCGGTAGATACGCAGTATTTT. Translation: CATSEDRAVDTQYF.

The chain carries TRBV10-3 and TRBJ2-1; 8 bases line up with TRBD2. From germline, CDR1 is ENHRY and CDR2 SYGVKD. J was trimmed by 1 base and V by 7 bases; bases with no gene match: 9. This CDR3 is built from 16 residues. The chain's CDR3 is CAINSPAGGSYNEQFF. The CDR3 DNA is TGTGCCATCAATTCCCCTGCGGGGGGATCCTACAATGAGCAGTTCTTC.

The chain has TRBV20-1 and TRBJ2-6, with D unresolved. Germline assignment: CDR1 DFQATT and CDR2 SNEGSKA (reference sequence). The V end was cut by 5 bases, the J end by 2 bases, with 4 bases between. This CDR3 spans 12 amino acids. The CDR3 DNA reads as TGCAGTGCTTTAACTGGGGCCAACGTCCTGACTTTC. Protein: CSALTGANVLTF.

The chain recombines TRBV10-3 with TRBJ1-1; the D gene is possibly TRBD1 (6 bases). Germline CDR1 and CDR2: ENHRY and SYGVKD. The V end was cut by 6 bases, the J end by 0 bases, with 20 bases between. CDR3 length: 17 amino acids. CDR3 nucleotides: TGTGCCATCAGCACTCGAAGGGGGGCATCTTTGAACACTGAAGCTTTCTTT. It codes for CAISTRRGASLNTEAFF.

The DNA for the CDR3 is TGCGCCAGCAGCCAAGATCTTCGACAGGGGGGTGAAAAACTGTTTTTT. It encodes CASSQDLRQGGEKLFF. The J gene is TRBJ1-4, the V gene TRBV4-3; 9 bases are a match to TRBD1. V gave up 0 bases and J gave up 7 bases; unmatched junction bases: 6. CDR1 LGHNA and CDR2 YSLEER come from the germline V gene. The length of the CDR3 is 16 residues.

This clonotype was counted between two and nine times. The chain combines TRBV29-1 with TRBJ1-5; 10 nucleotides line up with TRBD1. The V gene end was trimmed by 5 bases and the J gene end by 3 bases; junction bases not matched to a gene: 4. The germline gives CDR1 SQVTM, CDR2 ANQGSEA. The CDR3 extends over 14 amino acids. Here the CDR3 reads CSVRTGGPNQPQHF. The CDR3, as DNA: TGCAGCGTTCGGACAGGGGGTCCCAATCAGCCCCAGCATTTT.

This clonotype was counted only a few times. CDR3 amino acids: CASSQDEGGLAKNIQYF. CDR3 nucleotides: TGTGCCAGCAGCCAAGATGAGGGGGGACTAGCCAAAAACATTCAGTACTTC. V and J are TRBV4-2 and TRBJ2-4; D tentatively reads TRBD1 or TRBD2 (6 bases each). Trimming pared 0 bases from V and 0 bases from J, leaving 12 bases between. This CDR3 is built from 17 residues. Germline CDR1 is LGHNA and CDR2 is YNFKEQ.

The CDR3 DNA sequence: TGTGCCAGCAGCCAAGACACTAGCTCTGGAAACACCATATATTTT. It specifies CASSQDTSSGNTIYF. The genes are TRBV3-1 and TRBJ1-3, with D unclear. Germline loops: CDR1 LGHDT, CDR2 YNNKEL (reference sequence). Trimming took off 0 bases at V and 0 bases at J, with 6 bases between the two ends. The CDR3 is 15 amino acids.

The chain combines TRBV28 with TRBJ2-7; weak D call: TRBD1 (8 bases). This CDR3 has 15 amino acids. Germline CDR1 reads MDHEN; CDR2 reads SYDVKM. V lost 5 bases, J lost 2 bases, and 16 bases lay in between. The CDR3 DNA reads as TGTGCCAGCAGTGCGACAACAGGGGGGGCCTACGAGCAGTACTTC. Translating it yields CASSATTGGAYEQYF.

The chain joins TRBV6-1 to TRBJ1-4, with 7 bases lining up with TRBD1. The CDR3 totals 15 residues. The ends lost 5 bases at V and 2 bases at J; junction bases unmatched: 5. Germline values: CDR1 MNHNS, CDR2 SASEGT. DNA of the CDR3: TGTGCCAGCAGTCAAGTACAGGGGACTAATGAAAAACTGTTTTTT. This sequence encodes CASSQVQGTNEKLFF.

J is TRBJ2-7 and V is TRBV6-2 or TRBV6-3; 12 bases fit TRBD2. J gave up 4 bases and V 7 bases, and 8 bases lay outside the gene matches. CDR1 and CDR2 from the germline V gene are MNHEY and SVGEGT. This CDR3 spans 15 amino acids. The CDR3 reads CASTLSTSGSYEQYF. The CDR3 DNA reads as TGTGCCAGCACCCTTTCGACTAGCGGGAGTTACGAGCAGTACTTC.

The CDR3 region is CASSQERSRVGDTQYF. CDR3 nucleotides: TGCGCCAGCAGCCAAGAAAGGAGTAGGGTTGGAGATACGCAGTATTTT. The rearrangement uses TRBV4-3 and TRBJ2-3; no reliable D call. With 0 bases removed from V and 5 bases from J, the gap between germline ends came to 15 bases. The CDR3 loop spans 16 amino acids. The germline gives CDR1 LGHNA, CDR2 YSLEER.

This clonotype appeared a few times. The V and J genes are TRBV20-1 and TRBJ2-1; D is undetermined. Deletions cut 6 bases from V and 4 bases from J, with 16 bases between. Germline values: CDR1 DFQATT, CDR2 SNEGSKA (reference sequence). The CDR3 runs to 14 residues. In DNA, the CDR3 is TGCAGTGCCCAGACCGTGGAACCGTACAATGAGCAGTTCTTC. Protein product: CSAQTVEPYNEQFF.

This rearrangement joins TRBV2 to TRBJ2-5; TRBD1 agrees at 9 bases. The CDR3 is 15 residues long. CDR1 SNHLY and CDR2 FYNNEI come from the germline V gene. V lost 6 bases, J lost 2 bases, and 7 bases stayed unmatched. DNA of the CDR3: TGTGCCAGCAGGCGGGGACAGGGTATGCAAGAGACCCAGTACTTC. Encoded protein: CASRRGQGMQETQYF.

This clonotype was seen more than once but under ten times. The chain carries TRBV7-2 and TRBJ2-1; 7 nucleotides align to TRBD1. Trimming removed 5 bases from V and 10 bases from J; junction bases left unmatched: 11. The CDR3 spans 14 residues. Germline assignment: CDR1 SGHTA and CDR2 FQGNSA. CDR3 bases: TGTGCCAGCAGCATCCAGGGGGTGGGGCAAGAGCAGTTCTTC. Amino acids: CASSIQGVGQEQFF. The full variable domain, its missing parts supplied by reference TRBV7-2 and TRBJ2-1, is GAGVSQSPSNKVTEKGKDVELRCDPISGHTALYWYRQSLGQGLEFLIYFQGNSAPDKSGLPSDRFSAERTGGSVSTLTIQRTQQEDSAVYLCASSIQGVGQEQFFGPGTRLTVL.